The clone carrying this TCR beta chain was detected only once. Its specificity is not known. This CDR3 has 16 residues. Trimming left V 3 bases short and J 9 bases short, with 19 bases between. The sample comes from a study of T cell responses to AZD1222 COVID-19 vaccine. Notes on the study in general: Donors were largely white British and mainly female; clonal diversity was possibly underestimated. At baseline, seropositivity was found in only a handful of AZD1222 recipients. Spike-specific TCR breadth rose after two AZD1222 doses, and depth rose as well.

The method was immunoSEQ multiplex PCR; TCRdb's version includes in-frame clones alone and lacks a portion of them. The table has roughly 130,000 clones, about 85% seen once. The specimen was peripheral blood, collected on day 0 of AZD1222 vaccination. This receptor was taken from an adult in good health. This chain uses TRBV5-3 with TRBJ1-6, with D perhaps TRBD1 (6 bases). TRBV5-3 is placed among ORFs of uncertain function. CDR3: CARSSIQGPLISPLHF. The CDR3, as DNA: TGTGCCAGAAGCTCTATTCAGGGGCCCTTGATTTCACCCCTCCACTTT.